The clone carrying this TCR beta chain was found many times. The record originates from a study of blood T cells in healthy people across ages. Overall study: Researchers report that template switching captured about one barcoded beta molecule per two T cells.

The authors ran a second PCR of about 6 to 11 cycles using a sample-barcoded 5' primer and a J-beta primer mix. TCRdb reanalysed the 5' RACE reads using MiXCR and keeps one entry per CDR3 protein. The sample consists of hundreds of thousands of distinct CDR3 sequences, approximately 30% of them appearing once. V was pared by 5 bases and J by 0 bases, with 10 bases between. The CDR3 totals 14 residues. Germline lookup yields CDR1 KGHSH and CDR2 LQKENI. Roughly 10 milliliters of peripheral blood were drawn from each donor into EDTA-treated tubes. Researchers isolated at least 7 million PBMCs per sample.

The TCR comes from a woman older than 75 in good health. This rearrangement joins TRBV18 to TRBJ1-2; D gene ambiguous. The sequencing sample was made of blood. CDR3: CASSTGDPNYGYTF. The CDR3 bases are TGTGCCAGCTCAACGGGAGATCCTAACTATGGCTACACCTTC.